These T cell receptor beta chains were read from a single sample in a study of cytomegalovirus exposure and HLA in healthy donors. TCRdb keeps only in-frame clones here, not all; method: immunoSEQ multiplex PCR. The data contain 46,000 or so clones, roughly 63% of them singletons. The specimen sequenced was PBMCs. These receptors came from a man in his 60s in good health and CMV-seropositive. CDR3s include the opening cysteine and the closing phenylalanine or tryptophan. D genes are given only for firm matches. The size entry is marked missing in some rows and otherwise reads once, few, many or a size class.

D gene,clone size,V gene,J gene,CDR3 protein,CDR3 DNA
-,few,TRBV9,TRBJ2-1,CASSVGAGSYNEQFF,TGTGCCAGCAGCGTAGGTGCGGGGTCCTACAATGAGCAGTTCTTC
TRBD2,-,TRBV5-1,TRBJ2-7,CASSLTSGKLYEQYF,TGCGCCAGCAGTTTGACTAGCGGGAAACTATACGAGCAGTACTTC
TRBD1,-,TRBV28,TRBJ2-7,CASRTGVSYEQYF,TGTGCCAGTAGGACAGGCGTCTCCTACGAGCAGTACTTC
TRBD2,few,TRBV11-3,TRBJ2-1,CASSPGEGGDEQFF,TGTGCCAGCAGCCCCGGGGAGGGCGGCGATGAGCAGTTCTTC
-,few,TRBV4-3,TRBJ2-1,CASSQDKWEPNNEQFF,TGCGCCAGCAGCCAAGATAAGTGGGAGCCGAACAATGAGCAGTTCTTC
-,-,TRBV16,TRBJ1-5,CASSQSGGSQPQHF,TGTGCCAGCAGCCAATCCGGGGGGAGTCAGCCCCAGCATTTT
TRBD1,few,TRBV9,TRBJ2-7,CASSAEDRGYEQYF,TGTGCCAGCAGCGCAGAGGACAGGGGCTACGAGCAGTACTTC
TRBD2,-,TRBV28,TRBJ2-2,CASSLPPRLSSGRAGELFF,TGTGCCAGCAGTTTACCCCCCCGCCTGTCTAGCGGGAGAGCCGGGGAGCTGTTTTTT
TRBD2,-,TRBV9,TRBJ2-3,CASSVGSGRASETDTQYF,TGTGCCAGCAGCGTAGGGAGCGGGAGGGCCAGTGAGACAGATACGCAGTATTTT
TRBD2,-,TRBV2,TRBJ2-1,CASSRTGTSGSEQFF,TGTGCCAGCAGTCGCACCGGGACTAGCGGGAGTGAGCAGTTCTTC
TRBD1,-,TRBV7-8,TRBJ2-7,CASSSWGQGSAYEQYF,TGTGCCAGCAGCTCCTGGGGACAGGGGAGCGCCTACGAGCAGTACTTC
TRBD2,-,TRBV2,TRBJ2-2,CASQPGTRDTGELFF,TGTGCCAGCCAGCCCGGGACTAGAGACACCGGGGAGCTGTTTTTT
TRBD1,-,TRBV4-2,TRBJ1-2,CASSQDQRVQGAGGYTF,TGTGCCAGCAGCCAAGATCAGAGGGTGCAGGGGGCTGGTGGCTACACCTTC
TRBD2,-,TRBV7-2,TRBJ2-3,CASSPPTSGTDTQYF,TGTGCCAGCAGCCCTCCGACTAGCGGCACAGATACGCAGTATTTT
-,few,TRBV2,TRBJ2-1,CASKVGSWNEQFF,TGTGCCAGCAAGGTCGGGAGCTGGAATGAGCAGTTCTTC
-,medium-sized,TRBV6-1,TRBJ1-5,CASSGGLYSNQPQHF,TGTGCCAGCAGTGGCGGACTTTATAGCAATCAGCCCCAGCATTTT
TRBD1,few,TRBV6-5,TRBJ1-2,CASNGQGANYGYTF,TGTGCCAGCAATGGACAGGGTGCCAACTATGGCTACACCTTC
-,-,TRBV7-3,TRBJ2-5,CASSPDSKETQYF,TGTGCCAGCAGCCCCGACAGTAAAGAGACCCAGTACTTC